This T cell receptor (beta chain) was captured by sequencing in a study of graft-versus-host responses after intestinal transplantation. Concerning this clone itself: Its antigen is not known.

V dropped 4 bases and J dropped 3; count of bases not matched to a gene: 7. The CDR3 totals 15 residues. CDR1 and CDR2 (germline): MDHEN, SYDVKM. TCRdb's copy holds only in-frame clones and misses some; the assay was immunoSEQ multiplex PCR. Here the sample spans 90,000 or so clones, roughly four fifths being singletons. The sequencing used unstimulated CD4+ T cells sorted from spleen or lymph node cells, collected before intestinal transplant. The chain is built from TRBV28 and TRBJ2-7, with 9 bases aligning to TRBD1. The clonotype was recovered from a human donor who received an intestinal transplant. The CDR3 reads CASSSPWGQGYEQYF. The CDR3 bases are TGTGCCAGCAGTTCCCCTTGGGGACAGGGCTACGAGCAGTACTTC.